The clone carrying this TCR beta chain was observed a few times. Generation of TCR beta libraries employed quantitative 5'-RACE incorporating molecular barcodes. TCRdb processed the 5' RACE reads anew with MiXCR; each CDR3 protein has one entry. Of 300,000 to 350,000 distinct CDR3 sequences in the sample, roughly 14% are singletons; the top ten hold 0.9% to 1.2%. Germline V gene sequence: CDR1 SEHNR, CDR2 FQNEAQ (reference sequence). The CDR3 totals 15 residues. V lost 5 bases to trimming and J lost 8 bases; unmatched junction nucleotides: 14. This record belongs to a study of CD8 T cells in ankylosing spondylitis.

This receptor was taken from a male donor with ankylosing spondylitis or in good health (not recorded which). Sequencing was done on a sample of blood, either unsorted or a sorted T cell fraction (not recorded which). V usage is TRBV7-9 and J usage is TRBJ1-2; TRBD1 matches 7 bases. DNA of the CDR3: TGTGCCAGCAGCCGAACTGGGACAGCAACCGTAGGCTACACCTTC. It codes for CASSRTGTATVGYTF.